This T cell receptor (beta chain) is from a study of diagnostic markers for celiac disease. CDR1 is SGHTA and CDR2 is FQGNSA in the germline V gene. This CDR3 has 14 residues. TCRdb reprocessed the reads; each CDR3 protein has one entry and no DNA is given. The repertoire table contains about 7,500 distinct CDR3 sequences. In terms of frequency, this clonotype is medium-sized. The receptor comes from a human donor. This table probably holds off-target reads from a library built for another chain. The sequenced sample was either unsorted cells or a sorted T cell fraction (not recorded which). The chain combines TRBV7-2 with TRBJ2-3. The CDR3 region is CASSRALNTDTQYF.